The rows below give T cell receptor beta chains drawn from one sample of a study of T cells in localized non-small cell lung cancer. The repertoire was sequenced with immunoSEQ multiplex PCR; TCRdb's copy has only in-frame clones and lacks some. The repertoire holds about 23,000 clones, with roughly four fifths as singletons. This specimen was PBMCs, taken before any cancer treatment. Source of these receptors: a man aged 40-75 years with stage II lung adenocarcinoma. Each CDR3 is given with its conserved first and last residue. The order of the fields is J gene, V gene, clone size, D gene, CDR3 protein, CDR3 DNA. D genes are given only for firm matches. Part of the rows lack a size; the others show once, few, many or a class for expanded clones.

j_gene: TRBJ2-5
v_gene: TRBV7-3
abundance: NA
d_gene: TRBD2
CDR3aa: CASSLTSRGGSLQETQYF
CDR3nt: TGTGCCAGCAGCTTGACGTCGCGCGGGGGGAGCCTCCAAGAGACCCAGTACTTC

j_gene: TRBJ1-2
v_gene: TRBV11-2
abundance: NA
d_gene: TRBD1
CDR3aa: CASSFDRVYYGYTF
CDR3nt: TGTGCCAGCAGCTTTGACAGGGTCTACTATGGCTACACCTTC

j_gene: TRBJ2-7
v_gene: TRBV30
abundance: NA
d_gene: NA
CDR3aa: CAWSGDISGEQYF
CDR3nt: TGTGCCTGGAGTGGTGATATTAGCGGCGAGCAGTACTTC

j_gene: TRBJ1-5
v_gene: TRBV28
abundance: NA
d_gene: NA
CDR3aa: CASRDSNQPQHF
CDR3nt: TGTGCCAGCAGGGATAGCAATCAGCCCCAGCATTTT

j_gene: TRBJ2-3
v_gene: TRBV7-2
abundance: NA
d_gene: NA
CDR3aa: CASSLEARGDTQYF
CDR3nt: TGTGCCAGCAGCTTAGAAGCTCGGGGAGATACGCAGTATTTT

j_gene: TRBJ2-7
v_gene: TRBV4-3
abundance: NA
d_gene: NA
CDR3aa: CASSQERWRGHEQYF
CDR3nt: TGCGCCAGCAGCCAAGAAAGGTGGAGGGGCCACGAGCAGTACTTC

j_gene: TRBJ1-4
v_gene: TRBV29-1
abundance: few
d_gene: TRBD1
CDR3aa: CSVSPGQSNEKLFF
CDR3nt: TGCAGCGTATCACCGGGACAGTCTAATGAAAAACTGTTTTTT

j_gene: TRBJ2-1
v_gene: TRBV7-2
abundance: NA
d_gene: TRBD1
CDR3aa: CASSPSRTGGYNEQFF
CDR3nt: TGTGCCAGCAGCCCATCCCGGACAGGGGGGTACAATGAGCAGTTCTTC

j_gene: TRBJ1-2
v_gene: TRBV19
abundance: NA
d_gene: NA
CDR3aa: CASSSYPGARGYGYTF
CDR3nt: TGTGCCAGTAGTTCTTATCCAGGGGCCCGAGGCTATGGCTACACCTTC

j_gene: TRBJ2-1
v_gene: TRBV5-1
abundance: NA
d_gene: NA
CDR3aa: CASSLSPPDGHNEQFF
CDR3nt: TGCGCCAGCAGCTTGTCACCCCCGGACGGACACAATGAGCAGTTCTTC

j_gene: TRBJ2-7
v_gene: TRBV7-2
abundance: NA
d_gene: NA
CDR3aa: CASSQGSPYEQYF
CDR3nt: TGTGCCAGCAGCCAGGGGTCACCCTACGAGCAGTACTTC

j_gene: TRBJ2-3
v_gene: TRBV6-1
abundance: once
d_gene: NA
CDR3aa: CASTIGHVSTDTQYF
CDR3nt: TGTGCCAGCACTATTGGACACGTGAGCACAGATACGCAGTATTTT

j_gene: TRBJ2-1
v_gene: TRBV5-8
abundance: NA
d_gene: NA
CDR3aa: CASSLKGRAYNEQFF
CDR3nt: TGTGCCAGCAGCTTGAAGGGTCGCGCCTACAATGAGCAGTTCTTC

j_gene: TRBJ2-2
v_gene: TRBV2
abundance: NA
d_gene: TRBD2
CDR3aa: CASTSGDTGELFF
CDR3nt: TGTGCCAGCACTAGCGGGGACACCGGGGAGCTGTTTTTT

j_gene: TRBJ2-5
v_gene: TRBV19
abundance: NA
d_gene: NA
CDR3aa: CASSISTQETQYF
CDR3nt: TGTGCCAGTAGTATATCAACCCAAGAGACCCAGTACTTC

j_gene: TRBJ2-7
v_gene: TRBV7-3
abundance: NA
d_gene: TRBD1
CDR3aa: CASSLAGTGQYEQYF
CDR3nt: TGTGCCAGCAGCCTAGCCGGGACAGGGCAATACGAGCAGTACTTC

j_gene: TRBJ2-1
v_gene: TRBV5-1
abundance: NA
d_gene: TRBD2
CDR3aa: CASSPLTSGGFAYNEQFF
CDR3nt: TGCGCCAGCAGCCCGTTAACTAGCGGGGGGTTTGCCTACAATGAGCAGTTCTTC

j_gene: TRBJ2-1
v_gene: TRBV7-9
abundance: NA
d_gene: NA
CDR3aa: CASSLGDYEQFF
CDR3nt: TGTGCCAGCAGCTTGGGGGATTATGAGCAGTTCTTC

j_gene: TRBJ1-2
v_gene: TRBV21-1
abundance: NA
d_gene: NA
CDR3aa: CASSTEEQGAGGYTF
CDR3nt: TGTGCCAGCAGCACCGAGGAACAGGGGGCGGGCGGCTACACCTTC

j_gene: TRBJ1-1
v_gene: TRBV6-6
abundance: NA
d_gene: TRBD1
CDR3aa: CASSKGGAWNTEAFF
CDR3nt: TGTGCCAGCAGCAAAGGGGGCGCCTGGAACACTGAAGCTTTCTTT

j_gene: TRBJ1-2
v_gene: TRBV7-6
abundance: once
d_gene: NA
CDR3aa: CASSLDTESYGYTF
CDR3nt: TGTGCCAGCAGCTTAGACACGGAGAGCTATGGCTACACCTTC

j_gene: TRBJ1-1
v_gene: TRBV2
abundance: once
d_gene: NA
CDR3aa: CASSWGGFAEAFF
CDR3nt: TGTGCCAGCAGTTGGGGGGGATTCGCTGAAGCTTTCTTT

j_gene: TRBJ2-5
v_gene: TRBV5-1
abundance: NA
d_gene: NA
CDR3aa: CASSFSGGETQYF
CDR3nt: TGCGCCAGCAGCTTTAGTGGGGGAGAGACCCAGTACTTC

j_gene: TRBJ1-1
v_gene: TRBV6-5
abundance: NA
d_gene: NA
CDR3aa: CASSYSGGYEAFF
CDR3nt: TGTGCCAGCAGTTACTCGGGGGGTTATGAAGCTTTCTTT

j_gene: TRBJ1-4
v_gene: TRBV2
abundance: NA
d_gene: TRBD1
CDR3aa: CASKEGTGGEKLFF
CDR3nt: TGTGCCAGCAAGGAGGGGACAGGGGGCGAAAAACTGTTTTTT

j_gene: TRBJ1-2
v_gene: TRBV6-5
abundance: NA
d_gene: NA
CDR3aa: CASKPAGVSNYGYTF
CDR3nt: TGTGCCAGCAAGCCGGCAGGGGTGTCTAACTATGGCTACACCTTC

j_gene: TRBJ1-3
v_gene: TRBV2
abundance: NA
d_gene: NA
CDR3aa: CASSAGLSGNTIYF
CDR3nt: TGTGCCAGCAGTGCGGGCCTGTCTGGAAACACCATATATTTT

j_gene: TRBJ1-5
v_gene: TRBV7-9
abundance: NA
d_gene: NA
CDR3aa: CASSWSGEEANQPQHF
CDR3nt: TGTGCCAGCAGCTGGTCGGGGGAGGAGGCCAATCAGCCCCAGCATTTT

j_gene: TRBJ2-7
v_gene: TRBV5-6
abundance: NA
d_gene: NA
CDR3aa: CASSLRGGYEQYF
CDR3nt: TGTGCCAGCAGCTTAAGGGGGGGTTACGAGCAGTACTTC

j_gene: TRBJ1-1
v_gene: TRBV16
abundance: NA
d_gene: NA
CDR3aa: CASSQSRVLTEAFF
CDR3nt: TGTGCCAGCAGCCAATCAAGGGTTTTAACTGAAGCTTTCTTT

j_gene: TRBJ1-1
v_gene: TRBV27
abundance: NA
d_gene: NA
CDR3aa: CASSLERVGTEAFF
CDR3nt: TGTGCCAGCAGTTTAGAGCGGGTGGGCACTGAAGCTTTCTTT

j_gene: TRBJ2-2
v_gene: TRBV30
abundance: NA
d_gene: TRBD2
CDR3aa: CAWSPPGAGGITGELFF
CDR3nt: TGTGCCTGGAGTCCCCCCGGAGCGGGGGGGATCACCGGGGAGCTGTTTTTT

j_gene: TRBJ2-5
v_gene: TRBV7-2
abundance: NA
d_gene: TRBD1
CDR3aa: CASSLSQGQGALKTQYF
CDR3nt: TGTGCCAGCAGCTTATCACAGGGACAGGGGGCTTTGAAGACCCAGTACTTC